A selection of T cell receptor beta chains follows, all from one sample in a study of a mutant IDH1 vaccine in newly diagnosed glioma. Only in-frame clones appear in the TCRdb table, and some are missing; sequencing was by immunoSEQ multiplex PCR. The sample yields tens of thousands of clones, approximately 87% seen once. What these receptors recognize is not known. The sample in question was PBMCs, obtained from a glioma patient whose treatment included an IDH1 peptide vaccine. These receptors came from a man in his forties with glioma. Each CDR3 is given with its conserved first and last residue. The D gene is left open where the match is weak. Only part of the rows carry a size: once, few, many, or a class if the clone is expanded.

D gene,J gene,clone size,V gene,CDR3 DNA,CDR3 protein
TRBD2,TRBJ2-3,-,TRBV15,TGTGCCACCAGAGAGGGACTAGAGGAGAATACGCAGTATTTT,CATREGLEENTQYF
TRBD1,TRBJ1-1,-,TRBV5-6,TGTGCCAGCAGTCGCCGGGACAGGCACACTGAAGCTTTCTTT,CASSRRDRHTEAFF
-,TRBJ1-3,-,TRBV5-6,TGTGCCAGCAGCTTGGTTTCCGCTGGAAACACCATATATTTT,CASSLVSAGNTIYF
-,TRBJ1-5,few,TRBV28,TGTGCCAGCAGGTGGGGGTGGAATCAGCCCCAGCATTTT,CASRWGWNQPQHF
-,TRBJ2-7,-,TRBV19,TGTGCCAGTACCCCCAGTGCACAGGAGAGTTACGAGCAGTACTTC,CASTPSAQESYEQYF
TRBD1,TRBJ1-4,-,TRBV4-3,TGCGCCAGCAGCCGACAGGGCTCCAATGAAAAACTGTTTTTT,CASSRQGSNEKLFF
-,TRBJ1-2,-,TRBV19,TGTGCCAGTAAATCAGGGGCGTACTATGGCTACACCTTC,CASKSGAYYGYTF
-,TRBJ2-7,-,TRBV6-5,TGTGCCAGCAGTGACTCAGGGGCCAGCTCCTACGAGCAGTACTTC,CASSDSGASSYEQYF
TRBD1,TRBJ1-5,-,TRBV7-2,TGTGCCAGCAGCGCGTCAGGGGGCTGGGGTCAGCCCCAGCATTTT,CASSASGGWGQPQHF
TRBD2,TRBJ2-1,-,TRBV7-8,TGTGCCAGCAAAGGGAGGGCCGCAGGCGATGAGCAGTTCTTC,CASKGRAAGDEQFF
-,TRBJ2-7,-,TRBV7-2,TGTGCCAGCAGCTTAGGGCTACCTTTCGAGCAGTACTTC,CASSLGLPFEQYF
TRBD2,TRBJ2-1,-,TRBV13,TGTGCCAGCAGCTCGACTAGCGGGAGGGCCAGACGAGATGAGCAGTTCTTC,CASSSTSGRARRDEQFF
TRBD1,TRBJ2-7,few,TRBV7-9,TGTGCCAGCGCCACAGGGGGCGGGTACGAGCAGTACTTC,CASATGGGYEQYF
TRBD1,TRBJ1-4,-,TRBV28,TGTGCCAGCAGCGACACCGGGACAGGGATCGGAAAACTGTTTTTT,CASSDTGTGIGKLFF
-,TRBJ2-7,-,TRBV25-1,TGTGCCAGCAGTACTAGGGGCGAGCAGTACTTC,CASSTRGEQYF
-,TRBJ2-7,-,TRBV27,TGTGCCAGCAGTTTCGCGTCATCCTACGAGCAGTACTTC,CASSFASSYEQYF
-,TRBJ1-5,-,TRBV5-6,TGTGCCAGCAGCCAGCTCAGGGGCCCTAGTGATCAGCCCCAGCATTTT,CASSQLRGPSDQPQHF
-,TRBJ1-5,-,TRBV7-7,TGTGCCAGCAGCTTAGGGGTCGACCAGCCCCAGCATTTT,CASSLGVDQPQHF
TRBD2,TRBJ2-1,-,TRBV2,TGTGCCAGCAGTCTAGCGGGAGAGTACAATGAGCAGTTCTTC,CASSLAGEYNEQFF
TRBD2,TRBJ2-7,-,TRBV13,TGTGCCAGCAGCTTCCCAGCGGGAGGAGATTACGAGCAGTACTTC,CASSFPAGGDYEQYF
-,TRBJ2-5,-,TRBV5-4,TGTGCCAGCAGCCTTGTCGGGTCCCAAGAGACCCAGTACTTC,CASSLVGSQETQYF
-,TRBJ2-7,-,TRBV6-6,TGTGCCAGCAGGTCCAGGACCGCCTACGAGCAGTACTTC,CASRSRTAYEQYF
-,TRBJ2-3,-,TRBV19,TGTGCCAGTACAGACTCTCCTAGCACAGATACGCAGTATTTT,CASTDSPSTDTQYF
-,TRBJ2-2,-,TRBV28,TGTGCCAGCAGCCCAGCCGGCAGGAACACCGGGGAGCTGTTTTTT,CASSPAGRNTGELFF
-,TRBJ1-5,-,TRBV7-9,TGTGCCAGCAGCTTAAAGGTCAATCAGCCCCAGCATTTT,CASSLKVNQPQHF
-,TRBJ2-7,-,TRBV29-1,TGCAGCGTTGAAGGGGTGGGCGCCGAGCAGTACTTC,CSVEGVGAEQYF
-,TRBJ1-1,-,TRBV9,TGTGCCAGCAGCCACATCGAAAGTGGGGGGAGTGAAGCTTTCTTT,CASSHIESGGSEAFF
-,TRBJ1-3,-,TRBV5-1,TGCGCCAGCAGCTTGGACCCGAGCTCTGGAAACACCATATATTTT,CASSLDPSSGNTIYF
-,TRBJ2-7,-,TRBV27,TGTGCCAGCAGCCTGGAGGGGGGGGCCTACGAGCAGTACTTC,CASSLEGGAYEQYF
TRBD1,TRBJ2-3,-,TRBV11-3,TGTGCCAGCAGCTCCGGACAGGGCACAGATACGCAGTATTTT,CASSSGQGTDTQYF
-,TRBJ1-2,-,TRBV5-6,TGTGCCAGCAGCTCCCTCGGGCTTCGGTCCGACTATGGCTACACCTTC,CASSSLGLRSDYGYTF
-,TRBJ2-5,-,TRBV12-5,TGTGCTAGTGGTTTGGGACTAGTAGGAGAGACCCAGTACTTC,CASGLGLVGETQYF
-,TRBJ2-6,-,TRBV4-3,-,CASSQTFGANVLTF
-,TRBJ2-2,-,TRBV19,TGTGCCAGTAGTTGGGCCAGCGGCACCGGGGAGCTGTTTTTT,CASSWASGTGELFF
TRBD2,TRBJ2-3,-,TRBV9,TGTGCCAGCAGCGTAGAAAGCGGGAGAGTAGATACGCAGTATTTT,CASSVESGRVDTQYF
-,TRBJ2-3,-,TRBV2,TGTGCCAGCAGTGAAAAACTAGGGGAGGATACGCAGTATTTT,CASSEKLGEDTQYF
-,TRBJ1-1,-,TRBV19,TGTGCCAGTAGTATTTCCGGGAAAAAGGGGAACACTGAAGCTTTCTTT,CASSISGKKGNTEAFF
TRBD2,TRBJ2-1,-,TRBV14,TGTGCCAGCAGCCCGAGATGGACTAGCGGGAGCAATGAGCAGTTCTTC,CASSPRWTSGSNEQFF
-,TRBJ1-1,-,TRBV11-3,TGTGCCAGCAGCTTTTCAGAGAACACTGAAGCTTTCTTT,CASSFSENTEAFF
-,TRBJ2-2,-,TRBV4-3,TGCGCCAGCAGCCAAGATGAAGCGATCACCGGGGAGCTGTTTTTT,CASSQDEAITGELFF
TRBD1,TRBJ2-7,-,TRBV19,TGTGCCAGTAGCAGGACAACCATGACAGGGTCCTACGAGCAGTACTTC,CASSRTTMTGSYEQYF
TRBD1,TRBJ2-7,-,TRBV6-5,TGTGCCAGCAGACTCGGACAGGGTTTATACGAGCAGTACTTC,CASRLGQGLYEQYF
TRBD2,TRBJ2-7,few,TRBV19,TGTGCCAGTTGGGGGGGAGGTTCCTACGAGCAGTACTTC,CASWGGGSYEQYF
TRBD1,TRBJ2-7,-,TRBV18,TGTGCCAGCTCACCACTCGGGGACAGTACCTACGAGCAGTACTTC,CASSPLGDSTYEQYF
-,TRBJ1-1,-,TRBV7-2,TGTGCCAGCAGCTTAGTGGCGAAGCAGGCTTTCTTT,CASSLVAKQAFF
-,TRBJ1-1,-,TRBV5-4,TGTGCCAGCAGCCCCGGGGGGAGAGAAGCTTTCTTT,CASSPGGREAFF
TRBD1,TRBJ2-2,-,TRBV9,TGTGCCAGCAGCTCACAGGGGGCGACCGGGGAGCTGTTTTTT,CASSSQGATGELFF
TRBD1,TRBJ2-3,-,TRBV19,TGTGCCAGTAGTATAGATGACTTCGGGACAGGGGGTTCCGATACGCAGTATTTT,CASSIDDFGTGGSDTQYF
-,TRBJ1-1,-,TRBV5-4,TGTGCCAGCAGCTCCATGCGGACTGAAGCTTTCTTT,CASSSMRTEAFF
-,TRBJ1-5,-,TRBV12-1,TGTGCCAGCAGCCGGGACAGGGCCGGCAATCAGCCCCAGCATTTT,CASSRDRAGNQPQHF
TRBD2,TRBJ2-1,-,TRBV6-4,TGTGCCAGCAGTGCGATTAGCGGGAGCTCCTACAATGAGCAGTTCTTC,CASSAISGSSYNEQFF
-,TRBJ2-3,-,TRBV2,TGTGCCAGCAGGGACGGTAGGGGGTCAGATACGCAGTATTTT,CASRDGRGSDTQYF
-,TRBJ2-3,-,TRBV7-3,TGTGCCAGCAGCTTAGGTGCAGATACGCAGTATTTT,CASSLGADTQYF